The rows below give T cell receptor beta chains drawn from one sample of a study of metastatic and nonmetastatic thyroid tumors. TCRdb re-called the PCR reads through MiXCR. The data hold 30,000 to 35,000 clones, with roughly 15% observed a single time. The specimen was blood. All receptors derive from a female donor with papillary thyroid cancer or a benign thyroid nodule (not recorded which). Some clones in this sample may be carry-over from other donors' samples. CDR3s include the opening cysteine and the closing phenylalanine or tryptophan. Each record gives: D gene, V gene, clone size, J gene, CDR3 protein, CDR3 DNA. A D gene is named only where the DNA matches it firmly. Clone size, where shown, is once, few, many, or a class for clones that have expanded.

>TRBD1|TRBV7-2|many|TRBJ1-1
CASNGRTGAEAFF
TGTGCCAGCAACGGACGGACAGGGGCGGAAGCTTTCTTT
>NA|TRBV7-8|few|TRBJ2-1
CASGPPYNEQFF
TGTGCCAGCGGCCCCCCCTACAATGAGCAGTTCTTC
>TRBD1|TRBV18|many|TRBJ2-7
CASSRDRTSYEQYF
TGTGCCAGCTCACGGGACAGGACCTCCTACGAGCAGTACTTC
>NA|TRBV10-2|many|TRBJ1-2
CASSDLGNYGYTF
TGCGCCAGCAGTGATTTGGGAAACTATGGCTACACCTTC
>TRBD2|TRBV10-2|NA|TRBJ2-1
CASVPTQTSGRPANEQFF
TGCGCCAGCGTTCCTACCCAGACTAGCGGGAGGCCCGCTAATGAGCAGTTCTTC
>NA|TRBV4-2|once|TRBJ2-1
CASSQDAMSGEQFF
TGTGCCAGCAGCCAAGACGCGATGTCTGGTGAGCAGTTCTTC
>NA|TRBV14|many|TRBJ2-7
CASSSRRGLRYEQYF
TGTGCCAGCAGTTCAAGACGCGGCCTTCGCTACGAGCAGTACTTC
>NA|TRBV6-1|NA|TRBJ2-3
CATQGGGTLSTDTQYF
TGTGCCACCCAGGGGGGGGGGACTCTTAGCACAGATACGCAGTATTTT
>NA|TRBV15|few|TRBJ1-1
CATSRAYGEEAEAFF
TGTGCCACCAGCAGAGCTTATGGGGAGGAGGCTGAAGCTTTCTTT
>TRBD2|TRBV19|NA|TRBJ2-1
CASRRGCGSGGHEQFF
TGTGCCAGTAGGCGGGGGTGCGGGAGTGGAGGCCATGAGCAGTTCTTC